Listed below are T cell receptor beta chains from one sample, sequenced in a study of cytomegalovirus exposure and HLA in healthy donors. Repertoires were generated with immunoSEQ multiplex PCR, while TCRdb's copy carries only in-frame clones and drops some. Of roughly 160,000 clones in the sample, almost 80% were seen once. The sample consisted of PBMCs. These receptors were obtained from a man in his fifties in good health and CMV-seropositive. CDR3s include the opening cysteine and the closing phenylalanine or tryptophan. The D gene is left open where the match is weak. For some rows the clone size is stated as once, few or many, or as a class when expanded; others skip it.

J	D	size	V	DNA	CDR3
TRBJ1-1	TRBD1	NA	TRBV7-6	TGTGCCAGCAGCTTAGGTAGTCGGACAGGGGGCACTGAAGCTTTCTTT	CASSLGSRTGGTEAFF
TRBJ1-4	NA	few	TRBV6-5	TGTGCCAGCAGTTATAGTCGCAGGACAACTAATGAAAAACTGTTTTTT	CASSYSRRTTNEKLFF
TRBJ1-4	TRBD1	NA	TRBV7-9	TGTGCCAGCAGTCCCACCCCACGGCCCGGGACAGGGCAGGAAAAACTGTTTTTT	CASSPTPRPGTGQEKLFF
TRBJ2-3	TRBD1	NA	TRBV7-9	TGTGCCAGCAGCGCCCGACAGGGCCGCACAGATACGCAGTATTTT	CASSARQGRTDTQYF
TRBJ2-5	TRBD2	NA	TRBV29-1	TGCAGCGTTGTCGCTAGCGGGGGGGGGCAAGAGACCCAGTACTTC	CSVVASGGGQETQYF
TRBJ1-3	NA	once	TRBV4-2	TGTGCCAGCAGCCAAGTTGGGTACGGGTCCTCTGGAAACACCATATATTTT	CASSQVGYGSSGNTIYF
TRBJ1-5	TRBD1	NA	TRBV13	TGTGCCAGCAGCAGGGACAGAGAAAGCAATCAGCCCCAGCATTTT	CASSRDRESNQPQHF
TRBJ2-3	NA	NA	TRBV5-5	TGTGCCAGCAGCGATTTAGCCGGCACAGATACGCAGTATTTT	CASSDLAGTDTQYF
TRBJ1-4	NA	NA	TRBV27	TGTGCCAGCCGACTAAGGGGGACGTTTGATGAAAAACTGTTTTTT	CASRLRGTFDEKLFF
TRBJ1-4	NA	NA	TRBV5-8	TGTGCCAGCACCATCCTAAACAGGGTTACGGTAGATGAAAAACTGTTTTTT	CASTILNRVTVDEKLFF
TRBJ2-7	NA	NA	TRBV7-3	TGTGCCAGCAGCTTAGCAGGGGGGTACGAGCAGTACTTC	CASSLAGGYEQYF
TRBJ1-1	NA	once	TRBV7-8	TGTGCCAGCAGGGCCGGAACAGGGAACACTGAAGCTTTCTTT	CASRAGTGNTEAFF
TRBJ1-5	TRBD1	NA	TRBV28	TGTGCCAGCAGTTGGGAGACAGGGAGAAGCAATCAGCCCCAGCATTTT	CASSWETGRSNQPQHF
TRBJ2-7	TRBD2	few	TRBV9	TGTGCCAGCAGCGTAGGAGCGGGGGGGAGTAAGTACTTC	CASSVGAGGSKYF
TRBJ1-2	TRBD1	NA	TRBV27	TGTGCCAGCAGACAGGGGAGGCACTATGGCTACACCTTC	CASRQGRHYGYTF
TRBJ2-4	TRBD1	NA	TRBV28	TGTGCCAGCAGTTCCTACTTCCGGGACAGTCTGGGGACCAAAAACATTCAGTACTTC	CASSSYFRDSLGTKNIQYF
TRBJ1-5	TRBD1	few	TRBV4-1	TGCGCCAGCAGCTCCCAAACAGGGGACCAGCCCCAGCATTTT	CASSSQTGDQPQHF
TRBJ2-1	NA	NA	TRBV9	TGTGCCAGCAGCGTAAACTTCTACAATGAGCAGTTCTTC	CASSVNFYNEQFF
TRBJ2-2	TRBD1	NA	TRBV18	TGTGCCAGCTCACTTCACAGGGGGGTCAGCACCGGGGAGCTGTTTTTT	CASSLHRGVSTGELFF
TRBJ2-7	TRBD1	once	TRBV27	TGTGCCAGCAGAATGACAGGGGGCCGTGGCGAGCAGTACTTC	CASRMTGGRGEQYF
TRBJ2-7	NA	NA	TRBV28	TGTGCCAGCTTGCCCTCACCGGGACAAGTCTACGAGCAGTACTTC	CASLPSPGQVYEQYF
TRBJ2-3	NA	NA	TRBV5-1	TGCGCCAGCAGCCGGCGGAGGGACCTACAAGATACGCAGTATTTT	CASSRRRDLQDTQYF
TRBJ1-2	NA	NA	TRBV5-4	TGTGCCAGCAGCTACCTCCCCCGGTTCAGGAACTATGGCTACACCTTC	CASSYLPRFRNYGYTF
TRBJ1-4	NA	NA	TRBV18	TGTGCCAGCTCACCACCCGGCGGAGAAAAACTGTTTTTT	CASSPPGGEKLFF
TRBJ2-2	NA	NA	TRBV6-5	TGTGCCAGCAGCTACAGCGGAATTATAACCGGGGAGCTGTTTTTT	CASSYSGIITGELFF
TRBJ1-2	NA	NA	TRBV28	TGTGCCAGCAGCAGGACTGTCTATGGCTACACCTTC	CASSRTVYGYTF
TRBJ1-1	NA	NA	TRBV29-1	TGCAGCGTTGGTACAGGTAACACTGAAGCTTTCTTT	CSVGTGNTEAFF
TRBJ2-1	TRBD2	NA	TRBV7-2	TGTGCCAGCAGCCCTAGAGCGGGGCGCAACAATGAGCAGTTCTTC	CASSPRAGRNNEQFF
TRBJ1-3	TRBD1	NA	TRBV28	TGTGCCACCGTAGGGGGCCCTGGAAACACCATATATTTT	CATVGGPGNTIYF
TRBJ2-1	TRBD1	NA	TRBV6-1	TGTGCCAGCAACCAAGGACAGGGGTTCGATGAGCAGTTCTTC	CASNQGQGFDEQFF
TRBJ1-2	NA	few	TRBV6-5	TGTGCCAGCAGTTACTCCTGGACACCAAATTATGGCTACACCTTC	CASSYSWTPNYGYTF
TRBJ2-7	NA	NA	TRBV5-1	TGCGCCAGCAGCTTGGGGGCAGGGAAGTCGTTTAACGAGCAGTACTTC	CASSLGAGKSFNEQYF
TRBJ1-1	TRBD1	NA	TRBV2	TGTGCCAGCAGTGAGCGACAGGGACCCTCGTTTATAACTGAAGCTTTCTTT	CASSERQGPSFITEAFF
TRBJ2-3	NA	NA	TRBV2	TGTGCCAGCAGTGTCCGGGAGCTAAGCACAGATACGCAGTATTTT	CASSVRELSTDTQYF
TRBJ2-1	NA	NA	TRBV2	TGTGCCAGCCTAGACCAGAGCTACAATGAGCAGTTCTTC	CASLDQSYNEQFF
TRBJ2-2	TRBD2	NA	TRBV9	TGTGCCAGCAGCTCCACTAGCGGGGGGACGAACACCGGGGAGCTGTTTTTT	CASSSTSGGTNTGELFF
TRBJ1-6	TRBD1	once	TRBV5-1	TGCGCCAGCAGCTTGCCCCTCGGGACAGGGAACTCACCCCTCCACTTT	CASSLPLGTGNSPLHF
TRBJ1-2	NA	NA	TRBV4-3	TGCGCCAGCAGCCAAGCGGGCGGGTCTAACTATGGCTACACCTTC	CASSQAGGSNYGYTF
TRBJ2-2	NA	few	TRBV29-1	TGCAGCGCCCCCCTTGTTGGACACGAGAACACCGGGGAGCTGTTTTTT	CSAPLVGHENTGELFF
TRBJ1-1	NA	NA	TRBV5-1	TGCGCCAGCAGCCCGCGGGGGATGAACACTGAAGCTTTCTTT	CASSPRGMNTEAFF
TRBJ1-2	NA	NA	TRBV7-9	TGTGCCAGCAGCCCAACGACAGCTACTAACTATGGCTACACCTTC	CASSPTTATNYGYTF
TRBJ1-5	NA	NA	TRBV28	TGTGCCAGCAGTTTGGACAGTGATAGCAATCAGCCCCAGCATTTT	CASSLDSDSNQPQHF
TRBJ1-2	TRBD1	NA	TRBV6-6	TGTGCCAGCACCGCCGACAGGGGCGGCTACACCTTC	CASTADRGGYTF
TRBJ1-3	NA	NA	TRBV4-2	TGTGCCAGCAGCCAAGCATCCACTACAGGGTCGGAAGGAAACACCATATATTTT	CASSQASTTGSEGNTIYF